The rows below give T cell receptor beta chains drawn from one sample of a study of blood T cell repertoires in COVID-19. Measured with immunoSEQ multiplex PCR; TCRdb has only the in-frame clones, and not every one. The sample gives 250,000 to 400,000 clones, about 92% of which show up once; 2% to 3% is in the top ten. Sequencing was done on a sample of PBMCs or T cells enriched from blood (not recorded which). The source of these receptors is a man in his 60s who had recovered from COVID-19. Each CDR3 is given with its conserved first and last residue. Each record gives: J gene, clone size, V gene, D gene, CDR3 DNA, CDR3 protein. D genes are given only for firm matches. A row's size may be missing; if present it is once, few, many or a size class.

>TRBJ2-7|once|TRBV5-4|.
TGTGCCAGCAGCTTGCGCGGAGATACCTACGAGCAGTACTTC
CASSLRGDTYEQYF
>TRBJ1-5|.|TRBV6-2/TRBV6-3|TRBD1
TGTGCCAGCAGTTACTCGACAGGGACAGGGTGGAATCAGCCCCAGCATTTT
CASSYSTGTGWNQPQHF
>TRBJ1-2|.|TRBV29-1|TRBD1
TGCAGCGGGGGGACAGATGGCTACACCTTC
CSGGTDGYTF
>TRBJ2-1|.|TRBV5-4|.
TGTGCCAGCAGCTTGTCTGCTAGCGCAAATGAGCAGTTCTTC
CASSLSASANEQFF
>TRBJ1-1|.|TRBV2|.
TGTGCCAGCACCAGAGAGGTAAACACTGAAGCTTTCTTT
CASTREVNTEAFF
>TRBJ1-6|.|TRBV19|.
TGTGCCAGTACCCGGGACTATAATTCACCCCTCCACTTT
CASTRDYNSPLHF
>TRBJ2-2|.|TRBV5-4|TRBD2
TGTGCCGCCAGAGGGCGGCGGGAGGGGTACACCGGGGAGCTGTTTTTT
CAARGRREGYTGELFF
>TRBJ1-2|.|TRBV4-1|.
TGCGCCAGCAGCCAAGACGGAAGGAGCGGCTACACCTTC
CASSQDGRSGYTF
>TRBJ2-2|.|TRBV19|.
TGTGCCAGTAGTATGTCCGCCCCTTATAGCGGGAACACCGGGGAGCTGTTTTTT
CASSMSAPYSGNTGELFF
>TRBJ2-1|.|TRBV3-1/TRBV3-2|.
TGTGCCAGCAGCCCCAGCAGGAATGAGCAGTTCTTC
CASSPSRNEQFF
>TRBJ1-3|.|TRBV5-1|.
TGCGCCAGCAGCATGGGGACAACCTCTGGAAACACCATATATTTT
CASSMGTTSGNTIYF
>TRBJ2-7|.|TRBV28|TRBD2
TGTGCCAGCGGCTGGCTGGCAGGGAGGGCTAGCTACGAGCAGTACTTC
CASGWLAGRASYEQYF
>TRBJ2-1|.|TRBV29-1|.
TGCAGCGTTGAAGCCATACAATACACTACACCCTACAATGAGCAGTTCTTC
CSVEAIQYTTPYNEQFF
>TRBJ2-1|.|TRBV11-1|TRBD2
TGTGCCAGCAGCAAAAGCAGACTAGCCTCAGATGAGCAGTTCTTC
CASSKSRLASDEQFF
>TRBJ2-1|.|TRBV5-4|TRBD2
TGTGCCAGCAGCTTGGAAGCGGGGTCCTACAATGAGCAGTTCTTC
CASSLEAGSYNEQFF
>TRBJ2-1|.|TRBV9|.
TGTGCCAGCAGCGCGACTAGTCGCAATGAGCAGTTCTTC
CASSATSRNEQFF
>TRBJ2-6|.|TRBV7-8|.
TGTGCCAGCAGCAAACCGGGACTCGATTTCTCTGGGGCCAACGTCCTGACTTTC
CASSKPGLDFSGANVLTF
>TRBJ2-7|.|TRBV7-9|.
TGTGCCAGCCAGGGGTCGGGCGAGCAGTACTTC
CASQGSGEQYF
>TRBJ2-2|.|TRBV9|TRBD2
TGTGCCAGCAGCGGGGTCGCGGGGGGTGGAAACACCGGGGAGCTGTTTTTT
CASSGVAGGGNTGELFF
>TRBJ1-2|.|TRBV6-5|.
TGTGCCAGCAGATATCCCGGGCGGGACTATGGCTACACCTTC
CASRYPGRDYGYTF
>TRBJ1-4|.|TRBV4-2|TRBD1
TGTGCCAGCAGCCAAGATTTTGTAGGGGGCGGTTCTCCCGAAAAACTGTTTTTT
CASSQDFVGGGSPEKLFF
>TRBJ1-1|.|TRBV6-4|TRBD1
TGTGCCAGCAGGCTGACAGGGGGCGACACTGAAGCTTTCTTT
CASRLTGGDTEAFF
>TRBJ1-6|.|TRBV7-9|.
TGTGCCAGCAGCTACACAGGGAACAATTCACCCCTCCACTTT
CASSYTGNNSPLHF
>TRBJ1-3|.|TRBV7-9|TRBD1
TGTGCCAGCAGTGATACAGGGGCCTCTGGAAACACCATATATTTT
CASSDTGASGNTIYF
>TRBJ1-1|.|TRBV5-1|TRBD1
TGCGCCAGCAGCGACACACAGGGGTTGCGGTACACTGAAGCTTTCTTT
CASSDTQGLRYTEAFF
>TRBJ2-7|.|TRBV10-3|TRBD2
TGTGCCATCAGTGACCGCCGACTAGCGGAGACCCCCTACGAGCAGTACTTC
CAISDRRLAETPYEQYF
>TRBJ1-1|.|TRBV2|TRBD1
TGTGCCACCCAGCCGGGACAGGGATTGAACACTGAAGCTTTCTTT
CATQPGQGLNTEAFF
>TRBJ1-6|.|TRBV7-2|TRBD1
TGTGCCAGCAGGGACAGGGTTAATTCACCCCTCCACTTT
CASRDRVNSPLHF
>TRBJ2-5|.|TRBV2|TRBD2
TGTGCCAGCAGTGTTGAAGGACTAGCTCGAGAGACCCAGTACTTC
CASSVEGLARETQYF
>TRBJ2-1|.|TRBV7-9|.
TGTGCCAGCAGCTTAACAGGTCTAGCGAAGGATGAGCAGTTCTTC
CASSLTGLAKDEQFF
>TRBJ2-3|.|TRBV7-9|TRBD1
TGTGCCAGCAGCCCGACAGGGACAGATACGCAGTATTTT
CASSPTGTDTQYF
>TRBJ1-2|.|TRBV10-1|.
TGCGCCAGCAGTGAGGGTCCTAGCCCGTCCTATGGCTACACCTTC
CASSEGPSPSYGYTF
>TRBJ2-7|.|TRBV6-2/TRBV6-3|TRBD1
TGTGCCAGCAGCCAAACCATTCCCGGAGACGCAGGGGGTGCGCAGTACTTC
CASSQTIPGDAGGAQYF
>TRBJ1-4|.|TRBV30|.
TGTGCGTACGCAAAGAGATTTCTTGCAACTAATGAAAAACTGTTTTTT
CAYAKRFLATNEKLFF
>TRBJ2-3|.|TRBV7-2|TRBD2
TGTGCCAGCAGCTTCACCAATAGCGGGAGAGGCACAGATACGCAGTATTTT
CASSFTNSGRGTDTQYF
>TRBJ2-1|once|TRBV5-4|TRBD2
TGTGCCAGCAGCGGTCGGGAGGGCCGGGGTGATGAGCAGTTCTTC
CASSGREGRGDEQFF
>TRBJ1-2|few|TRBV4-3|.
TGCGCCAGCAGCCAAGAAGGGGTTGGAGCTAACTATGGCTACACCTTC
CASSQEGVGANYGYTF
>TRBJ1-6|.|TRBV4-2|TRBD1
TGTGCCAGCAGCCAAGATAAAGGGACAGGACTAATTTATTCACCCCTCCACTTT
CASSQDKGTGLIYSPLHF
>TRBJ1-1|once|TRBV6-1|.
TGTGCCAGCATCCTCAGGGCAGGCACTGAAGCTTTCTTT
CASILRAGTEAFF